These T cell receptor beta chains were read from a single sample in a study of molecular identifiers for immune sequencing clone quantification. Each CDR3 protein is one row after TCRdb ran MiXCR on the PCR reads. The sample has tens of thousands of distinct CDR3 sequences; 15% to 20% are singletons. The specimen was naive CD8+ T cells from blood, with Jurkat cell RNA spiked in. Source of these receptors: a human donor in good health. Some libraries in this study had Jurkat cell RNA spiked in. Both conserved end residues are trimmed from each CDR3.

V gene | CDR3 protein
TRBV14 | ASSPRGSGRAWSEQF
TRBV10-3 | AIRSPGQSHTEAF
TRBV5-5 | ASSFWDSGNTIY
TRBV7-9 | ASSSLYEQY
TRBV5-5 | ASSATATGNTIY
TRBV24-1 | ATRTLEGRAF
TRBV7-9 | ASSSPFEENTEAF
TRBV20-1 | SARKSWEQF
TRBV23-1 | ASSQSRPRGSTDTQY
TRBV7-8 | ASSLTLDAQY
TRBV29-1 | SVDLGQGIPYEQY
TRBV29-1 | SDKTGQRYNEQF
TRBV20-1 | SARDDRANTEAF
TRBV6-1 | ASSEGGDYGYT
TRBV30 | AWSAPLDRGRSPLH
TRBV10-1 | ASSEAVVPASEQY
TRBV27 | ASSFSWSTDTRY
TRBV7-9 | ASSLSSKGAF
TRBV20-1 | SARETSGRFYEQY
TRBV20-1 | SASITMITYNEQF
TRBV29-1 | SALHSYEQY
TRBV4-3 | ASSQDPGGGYEQY
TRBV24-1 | ATSEGLAGAEQF
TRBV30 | AWSPGTSYGYT
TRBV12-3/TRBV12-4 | ASSLFGESGLAGARSEQF
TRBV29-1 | SVETTDNYGYT
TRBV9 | ASANGAGIYNEQY
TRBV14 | ASSQAIPTYEQY
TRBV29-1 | SVEDQGGDTQY
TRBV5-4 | ASSAPGRSTETYEQY
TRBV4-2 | ASSQASTDTQY
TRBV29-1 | SVRTLSCNEQS
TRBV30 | AWTSLGGRGYEQF
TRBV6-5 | ASSLQPNSNQPQH
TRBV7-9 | ASSRPGLAGVYEQY
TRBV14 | ASSPRTGLEKLF
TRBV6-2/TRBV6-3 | ASSYSWTSGDTDTQY
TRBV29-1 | SVEGTSGGEFAYEQY
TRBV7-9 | ASSVGQGEKLF
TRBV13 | ASSSPGTELNTEAF
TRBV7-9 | ASSLPTDRLSTEAF
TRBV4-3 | ASGQDSFTDTQY
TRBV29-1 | SVATAAGELF
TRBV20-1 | SAIGESGGDTQY
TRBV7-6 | ASSQTSGWY
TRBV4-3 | ASSQSRMSGETQY
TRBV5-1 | ASSLRKAGQDGQF
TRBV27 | ASRMGLAGGSPSTDTQY
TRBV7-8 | ASSSPGRMLNGYT
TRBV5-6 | ASSLAGQGLFIEQF
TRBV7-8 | ASSQEIAGGDEQF
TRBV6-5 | ASSPQDGGNTIY
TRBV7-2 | ASSLVAGGYEQY
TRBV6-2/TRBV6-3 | ASSTLWASGNNEQF
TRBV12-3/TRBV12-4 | ASREGQGHEKLF
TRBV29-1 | SVVFGISYEQY
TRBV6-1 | ASSEWTGVTEAF